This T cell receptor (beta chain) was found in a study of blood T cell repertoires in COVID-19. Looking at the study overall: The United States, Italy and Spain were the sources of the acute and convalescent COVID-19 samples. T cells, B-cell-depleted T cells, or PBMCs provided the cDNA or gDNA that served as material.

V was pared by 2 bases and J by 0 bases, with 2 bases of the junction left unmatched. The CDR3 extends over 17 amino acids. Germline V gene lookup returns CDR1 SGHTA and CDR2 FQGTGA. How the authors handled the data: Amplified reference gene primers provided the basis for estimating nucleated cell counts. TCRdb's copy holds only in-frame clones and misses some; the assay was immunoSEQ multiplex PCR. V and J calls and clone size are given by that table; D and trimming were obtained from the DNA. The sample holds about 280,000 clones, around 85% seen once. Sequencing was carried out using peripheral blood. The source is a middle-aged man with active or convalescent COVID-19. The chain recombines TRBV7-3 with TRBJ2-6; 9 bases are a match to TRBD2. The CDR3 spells CASSLAGGVSGANVLTF. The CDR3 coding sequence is TGTGCCAGCAGCTTAGCGGGAGGGGTCTCTGGGGCCAACGTCCTGACTTTC.